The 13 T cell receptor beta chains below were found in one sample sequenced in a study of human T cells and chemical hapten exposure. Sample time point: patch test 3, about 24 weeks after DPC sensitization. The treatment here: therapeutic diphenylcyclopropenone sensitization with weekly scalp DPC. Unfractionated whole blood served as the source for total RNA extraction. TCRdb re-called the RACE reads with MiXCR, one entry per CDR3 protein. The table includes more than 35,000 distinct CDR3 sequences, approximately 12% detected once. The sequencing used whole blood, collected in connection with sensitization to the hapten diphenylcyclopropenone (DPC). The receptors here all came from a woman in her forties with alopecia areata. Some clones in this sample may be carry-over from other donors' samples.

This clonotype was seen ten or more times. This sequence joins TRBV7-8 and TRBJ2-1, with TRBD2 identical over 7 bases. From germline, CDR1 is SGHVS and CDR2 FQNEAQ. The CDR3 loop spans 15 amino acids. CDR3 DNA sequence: TGTGCTTCGGGGCGGGGGACCAGCTCCTACAATGAGCAGTTCTTC. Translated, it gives CASGRGTSSYNEQFF.

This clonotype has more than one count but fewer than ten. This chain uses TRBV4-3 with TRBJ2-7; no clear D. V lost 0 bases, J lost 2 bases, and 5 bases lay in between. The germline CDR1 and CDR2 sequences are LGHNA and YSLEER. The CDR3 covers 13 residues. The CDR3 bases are TGCGCCAGCAGCCAAGAACGACCCTACGAGCAGTACTTC. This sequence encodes CASSQERPYEQYF.

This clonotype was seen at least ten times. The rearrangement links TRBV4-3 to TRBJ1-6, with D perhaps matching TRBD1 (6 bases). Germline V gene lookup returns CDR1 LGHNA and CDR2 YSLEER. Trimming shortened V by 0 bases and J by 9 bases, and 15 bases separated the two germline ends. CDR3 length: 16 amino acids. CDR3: CASSQDPTGSTSPLHF. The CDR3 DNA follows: TGCGCCAGCAGCCAAGACCCTACAGGGTCTACTTCACCCCTCCACTTT.

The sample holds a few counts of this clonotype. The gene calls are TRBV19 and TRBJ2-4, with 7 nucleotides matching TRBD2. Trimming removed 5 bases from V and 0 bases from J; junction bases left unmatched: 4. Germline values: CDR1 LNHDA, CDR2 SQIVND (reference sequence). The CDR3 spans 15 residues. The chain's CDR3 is CASSRGGVAKNIQYF. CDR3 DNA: TGTGCCAGTAGTCGCGGGGGTGTAGCCAAAAACATTCAGTACTTC.

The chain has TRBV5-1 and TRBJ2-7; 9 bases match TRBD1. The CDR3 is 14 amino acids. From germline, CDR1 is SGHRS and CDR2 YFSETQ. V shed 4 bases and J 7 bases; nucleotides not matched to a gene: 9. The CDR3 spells CASSTGQGMVEQYF. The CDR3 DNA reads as TGCGCCAGCAGCACGGGACAGGGTATGGTGGAGCAGTACTTC.

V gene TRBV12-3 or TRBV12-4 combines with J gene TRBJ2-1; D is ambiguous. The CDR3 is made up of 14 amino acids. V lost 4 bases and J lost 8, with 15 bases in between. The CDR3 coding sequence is TGTGCCAGCAGTTCCCTCGACGCCGGGTATGAGCAGTTCTTC. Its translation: CASSSLDAGYEQFF.

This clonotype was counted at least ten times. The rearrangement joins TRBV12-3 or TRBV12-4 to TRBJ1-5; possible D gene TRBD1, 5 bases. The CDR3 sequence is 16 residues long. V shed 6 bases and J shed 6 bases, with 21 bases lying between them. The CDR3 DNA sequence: TGTGCCAGCAGCTTCGGGGGACCCGGGGCCGGTCAGCCCCAGCATTTT. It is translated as CASSFGGPGAGQPQHF.

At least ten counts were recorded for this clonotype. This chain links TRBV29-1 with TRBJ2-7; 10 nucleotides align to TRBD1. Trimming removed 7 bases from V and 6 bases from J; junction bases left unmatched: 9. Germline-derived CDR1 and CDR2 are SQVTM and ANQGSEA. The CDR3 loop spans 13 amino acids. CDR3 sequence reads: CSARQGAVGEQYF. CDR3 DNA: TGCAGCGCTCGACAGGGGGCCGTGGGCGAGCAGTACTTC.

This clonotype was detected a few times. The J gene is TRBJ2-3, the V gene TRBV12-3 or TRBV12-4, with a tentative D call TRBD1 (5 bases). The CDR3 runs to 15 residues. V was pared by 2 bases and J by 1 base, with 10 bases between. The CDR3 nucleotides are TGTGCCAGCAGTTTAATTACAGGTGGCACAGATACGCAGTATTTT. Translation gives CASSLITGGTDTQYF.

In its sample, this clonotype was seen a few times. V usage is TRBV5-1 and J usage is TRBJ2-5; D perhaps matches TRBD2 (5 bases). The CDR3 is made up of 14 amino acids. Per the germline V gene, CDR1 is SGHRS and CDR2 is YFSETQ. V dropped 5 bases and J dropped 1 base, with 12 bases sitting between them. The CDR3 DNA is TGCGCCAGCAGACCCAGCGGAACCCAAGAGACCCAGTACTTC. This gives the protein CASRPSGTQETQYF.

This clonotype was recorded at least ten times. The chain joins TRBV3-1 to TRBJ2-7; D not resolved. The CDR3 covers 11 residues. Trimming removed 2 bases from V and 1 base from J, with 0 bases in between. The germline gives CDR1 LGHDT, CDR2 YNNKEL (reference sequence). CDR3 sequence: CASSQSYEQYF. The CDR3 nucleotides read TGTGCCAGCAGCCAATCCTACGAGCAGTACTTC.

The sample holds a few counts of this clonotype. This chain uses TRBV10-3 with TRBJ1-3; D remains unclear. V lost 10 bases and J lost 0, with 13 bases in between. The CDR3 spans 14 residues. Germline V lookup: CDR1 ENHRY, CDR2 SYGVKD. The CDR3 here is CATETRVSGNTIYF. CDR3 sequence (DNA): TGTGCCACCGAAACCCGGGTCTCTGGAAACACCATATATTTT.

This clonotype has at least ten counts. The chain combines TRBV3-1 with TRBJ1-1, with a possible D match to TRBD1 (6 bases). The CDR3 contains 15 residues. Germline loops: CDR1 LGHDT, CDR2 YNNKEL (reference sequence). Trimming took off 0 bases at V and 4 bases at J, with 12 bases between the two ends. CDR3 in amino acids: CASSQEGRGATEAFF. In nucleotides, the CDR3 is TGTGCCAGCAGCCAAGAAGGCAGGGGCGCCACTGAAGCTTTCTTT.